The source of this T cell receptor (beta chain) is a study of shared T cell receptors in the human thymus. The table came from immunoSEQ multiplex PCR; TCRdb's copy has only in-frame clones and leaves some out. Among about 660,000 clones listed, over 75% were seen once. Trimming removed 6 bases from V and 4 bases from J, with 17 bases in between. The CDR3 loop spans 15 amino acids. Germline CDR1 reads SGHDT; CDR2 reads YYEEEE. These data were likewise used in another study, on human thymus T cells. From that paper: Surgeons resected thymus tissue during corrective heart surgery.

The chain combines TRBV5-6 with TRBJ2-1; D might be TRBD1 (5 bases). Sequencing was carried out using thymocytes. The sequence was obtained from a boy in the first two years of life with a congenital heart defect. The DNA of the CDR3 is TGTGCCAGCACCGAAAAGGGGTGCAGGTACAATGAGCAGTTCTTC. Encoded protein: CASTEKGCRYNEQFF.